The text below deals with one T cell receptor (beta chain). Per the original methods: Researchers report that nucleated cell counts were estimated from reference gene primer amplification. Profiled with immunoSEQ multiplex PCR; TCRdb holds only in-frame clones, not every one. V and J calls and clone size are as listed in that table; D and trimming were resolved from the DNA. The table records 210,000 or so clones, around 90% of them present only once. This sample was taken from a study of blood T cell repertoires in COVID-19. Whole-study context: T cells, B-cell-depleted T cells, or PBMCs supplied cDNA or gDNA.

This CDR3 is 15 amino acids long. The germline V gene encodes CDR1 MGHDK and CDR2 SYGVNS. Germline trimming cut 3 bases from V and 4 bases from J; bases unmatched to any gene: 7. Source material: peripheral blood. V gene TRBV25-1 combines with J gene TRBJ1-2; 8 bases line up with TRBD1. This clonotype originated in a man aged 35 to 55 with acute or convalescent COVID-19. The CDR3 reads CASSDDRGRSYGYTF. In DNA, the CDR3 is TGTGCCAGCAGTGATGACAGGGGTAGAAGCTATGGCTACACCTTC.